This is a list of T cell receptor beta chains from one sample in a study of response to subunit inactivated influenza vaccine. One entry per CDR3 protein results from TCRdb running MiXCR on the RT-PCR reads. This sample has 800,000 or so distinct CDR3 sequences, with around 20% found just once. Sequencing was performed on PBMCs from blood, taken approximately 5 days after vaccination. The receptors come from a man aged 50-60 years who received an inactivated influenza vaccine. The CDR3 runs from the conserved cysteine through the conserved F or W. The D gene is left open where the match is weak. Not every row has a clone size; where given, it reads once, few, many or a size class.

V gene,clone size,J gene,D gene,CDR3 protein,CDR3 DNA
TRBV6-5,few,TRBJ2-3,-,CASSYDREADTQYF,TGTGCCAGCAGTTATGACAGGGAGGCAGATACGCAGTATTTT
TRBV10-3,-,TRBJ2-2,-,CAISESTRAASGELFF,TGTGCCATCAGTGAGTCGACACGGGCAGCTTCCGGGGAGCTGTTTTTT
TRBV25-1,-,TRBJ1-5,-,CASSADSSNQPQHF,TGTGCCAGCAGTGCCGACAGTAGCAATCAGCCCCAGCATTTT
TRBV2,-,TRBJ2-1,TRBD2,CASSTWRGLLNEQFF,TGTGCCAGCAGCACATGGCGGGGACTACTCAATGAGCAGTTCTTC
TRBV11-1,-,TRBJ2-3,TRBD1,CASSRKGGTGNPVRRDTQYF,TGTGCCAGCAGCCGTAAGGGCGGGACAGGGAACCCGGTACGTAGAGATACGCAGTATTTT
TRBV20-1,few,TRBJ2-1,TRBD2,CSASRGTGLAGNNEQFF,TGCAGTGCTAGTCGGGGAACGGGACTAGCGGGAAACAATGAGCAGTTCTTC
TRBV7-9,-,TRBJ1-5,-,CATQGSNGNQPQHF,TGTGCCACCCAGGGGTCAAATGGCAATCAGCCCCAGCATTTT
TRBV4-1,many,TRBJ2-1,TRBD2,CASSPHPSGYNEQFF,TGCGCCAGCAGCCCCCATCCTAGCGGGTACAATGAGCAGTTCTTC
TRBV13,few,TRBJ2-7,-,CASSPQAGANVYEQYF,TGTGCCAGCAGCCCGCAAGCCGGGGCCAACGTCTACGAGCAGTACTTC
TRBV4-3,-,TRBJ1-4,TRBD1,CASSQALYRDRFF,TGCGCCAGCAGCCAAGCCCTTTACCGGGACAGGTTTTTT
TRBV15,-,TRBJ2-1,-,CATSSGHNEQFF,TGTGCCACCAGCAGTGGTCACAATGAGCAGTTCTTC
TRBV6-2/TRBV6-3,-,TRBJ1-5,-,CASSYEPSGNQPQHF,TGTGCCAGCAGTTACGAGCCCTCGGGGAATCAGCCCCAGCATTTT
TRBV12-3/TRBV12-4,few,TRBJ2-1,-,CASSTPGIAYNEQFF,TGTGCCAGCAGTACTCCCGGAATCGCCTACAATGAGCAGTTCTTC
TRBV4-1,-,TRBJ2-7,-,CASSLFPGTGSHSRGSYEQYF,TGCGCCAGCAGCCTCTTTCCGGGGACGGGCTCCCACAGCAGGGGCTCCTACGAGCAGTACTTC
TRBV27,-,TRBJ2-5,TRBD2,CASSSASGGQETQYF,TGTGCCAGCAGTTCCGCTAGCGGGGGACAAGAGACCCAGTACTTC
TRBV20-1,-,TRBJ2-1,TRBD2,CSARVWTSGKVTNEQFF,TGCAGTGCTAGAGTCTGGACTAGCGGAAAGGTAACCAATGAGCAGTTCTTC
TRBV15,few,TRBJ1-5,-,CATSRAGGVQPQHF,TGTGCCACCAGCAGAGCCGGTGGGGTTCAGCCCCAGCATTTT
TRBV30,few,TRBJ2-1,-,CAWSVEGQLYNEQFF,TGTGCCTGGAGTGTTGAAGGACAGCTTTACAATGAGCAGTTCTTC
TRBV20-1,few,TRBJ2-4,TRBD1,CSARPRGLGNIQYF,TGCAGTGCTAGGCCCAGGGGGCTGGGAAACATTCAGTACTTC
TRBV6-5,-,TRBJ1-4,TRBD1,CASRTGERREKLFF,TGTGCCAGCAGAACAGGGGAGAGGAGAGAAAAACTGTTTTTT
TRBV6-2/TRBV6-3,-,TRBJ2-7,TRBD1,CAALTGTYEQYF,TGTGCCGCCTTGACAGGGACCTACGAGCAGTACTTC
TRBV20-1,few,TRBJ2-2,-,CSARDSSGSELFF,TGCAGTGCTAGAGATAGTTCGGGGTCGGAGCTGTTTTTT
TRBV15,-,TRBJ1-4,-,CATSRDPSAGNEKLFF,TGTGCCACCAGCAGAGATCCGTCCGCTGGGAATGAAAAACTGTTTTTT
TRBV6-4,-,TRBJ1-1,-,CASSRTASSPEAFF,TGTGCCAGCAGTAGGACAGCCAGTTCACCTGAAGCTTTCTTT
TRBV7-8,-,TRBJ2-3,TRBD2,CASSLGIAGGGTDTQYF,TGTGCCAGCAGCTTAGGAATAGCGGGGGGGGGCACAGATACGCAGTATTTT
TRBV4-2,few,TRBJ2-5,TRBD2,CASSQETSGRLETQYF,TGTGCCAGCAGCCAGGAGACTAGCGGGAGGTTGGAGACCCAGTACTTC
TRBV5-5,-,TRBJ1-5,TRBD1,CASSFGQGDSNQPQHF,TGTGCCAGCAGCTTCGGACAGGGAGACAGCAATCAGCCCCAGCATTTT
TRBV19,-,TRBJ2-2,-,CASSIEGRNTGELFF,TGTGCCAGTAGTATTGAAGGCCGTAACACCGGGGAGCTGTTTTTT
TRBV6-1,few,TRBJ2-7,TRBD1,CASSLAGQGMGGEQYF,TGTGCCAGCAGCCTTGCTGGACAGGGGATGGGTGGCGAGCAGTACTTC
TRBV19,few,TRBJ2-1,TRBD2,CASSIGTSGNEQFF,TGTGCCAGTAGTATAGGGACTAGTGGGAATGAGCAGTTCTTC
TRBV20-1,-,TRBJ1-2,-,CSVSGGDYGYTF,TGCAGTGTATCCGGGGGAGACTATGGCTACACCTTC
TRBV6-1,-,TRBJ2-7,-,CASSPGGLGGTTYEQYF,TGTGCCAGCAGTCCCGGGGGTTTGGGGGGCACCACCTACGAGCAGTACTTC
TRBV5-1,few,TRBJ2-5,TRBD2,CASSLVLAGGTETQYF,TGCGCCAGCAGCTTGGTACTAGCGGGAGGAACTGAGACCCAGTACTTC
TRBV4-2,-,TRBJ2-7,TRBD1,CASSPDRQGPYEQYF,TGTGCCAGCAGCCCCGACAGACAGGGACCCTACGAGCAGTACTTC
TRBV9,few,TRBJ2-1,-,CASSETRGEQFF,TGTGCCAGCAGCGAAACGAGGGGTGAGCAGTTCTTC
TRBV15,few,TRBJ2-7,TRBD1,CATSRTGGYPSEQYF,TGTGCCACCAGCAGAACAGGGGGCTATCCTAGTGAGCAGTACTTC
TRBV12-3/TRBV12-4,few,TRBJ1-4,-,CASSWNRDTNEKLFF,TGTGCCAGCAGTTGGAACAGGGACACTAATGAAAAACTGTTTTTT
TRBV20-1,few,TRBJ2-2,-,CSASVGNTGELFF,TGCAGTGCTAGTGTGGGGAACACCGGGGAGCTGTTTTTT
TRBV20-1,few,TRBJ2-3,-,CSARGGSTQYF,TGCAGTGCTAGAGGAGGGAGTACGCAGTATTTT
TRBV6-1,-,TRBJ1-2,TRBD1,CASSTPGTGNGYTF,TGTGCCAGCAGTACCCCCGGGACAGGGAATGGCTACACCTTC
TRBV7-6,-,TRBJ2-7,-,CASTDRLSYEQYF,TGTGCCAGCACCGATCGCCTCTCCTACGAGCAGTACTTC